Listed below are T cell receptor beta chains from one sample, sequenced in a study of post-analysis software for immune sequencing data. TCRdb re-called the PCR reads with MiXCR, one entry per CDR3 protein. The sample lists 350,000 to 500,000 distinct CDR3 sequences, approximately 37% occurring once. The sequenced sample consisted of blood. Source of these receptors: a girl aged 2-10 years with multiple sclerosis. Each CDR3 is given with its conserved first and last residue.

TRBV28	TRBJ2-1	CVSSLWDSSGNEQFF
TRBV20-1	TRBJ2-5	CSAPRLAVYQETQYF
TRBV5-1	TRBJ1-4	CASSLTGVTNEKLFF
TRBV10-3	TRBJ1-2	CAIMGGDYGYTF
TRBV6-1	TRBJ1-5	CASSEQGRGANQPQHF
TRBV20-1	TRBJ2-7	CSVAGDPHSYEQYF
TRBV18	TRBJ1-4	CASSPVTGPTNEKLFF
TRBV14	TRBJ2-3	CASSQDRRAGGTDTQYF
TRBV20-1	TRBJ2-5	CSARAGQETQYF
TRBV7-6	TRBJ2-6	CASSSSPNVLTF
TRBV9	TRBJ2-2	CASSLYRVGNPGELFF
TRBV20-1	TRBJ2-7	CSARVISQATFSYEQYF
TRBV10-3	TRBJ2-3	CATRWAETQYF
TRBV7-2	TRBJ2-7	CASSLEAQRGSYEQYF
TRBV11-2	TRBJ2-7	CASSPLLLSGLVPNAVYEQYF
TRBV7-2	TRBJ1-2	CASSSTKQGGYGYTF
TRBV29-1	TRBJ2-5	CSVEDSQGGREKQYF
TRBV7-3	TRBJ2-3	CASSPDLSTDTQYF
TRBV6-2/TRBV6-3	TRBJ2-1	CASSITSGGYNEQFF
TRBV5-1	TRBJ2-1	CAGSPGEYTVEQFF
TRBV7-2	TRBJ2-1	CASSSRGLGGNEQFF
TRBV29-1	TRBJ1-1	CSVLRQFSTEAFF
TRBV6-2/TRBV6-3	TRBJ2-7	CASTQRRGLTYEQYF
TRBV6-2/TRBV6-3	TRBJ2-7	CASSYWGGTTVYEQYF
TRBV29-1	TRBJ2-7	CSVMGGWEQYF
TRBV5-1	TRBJ2-6	CASSELGSGANVRTF
TRBV20-1	TRBJ2-3	CSASGVVSTDTQYF
TRBV28	TRBJ2-1	CASSSSGAKTYNEQFF
TRBV27	TRBJ1-1	CASSPLGQRNTEAFF
TRBV20-1	TRBJ2-1	CSARPLSGTSGRTSYNEQFF
TRBV15	TRBJ2-7	CATSSLTGAYEQYF